This T cell receptor beta chain was observed in a study of blood T cell repertoires in COVID-19. On the study more broadly: Some COVID-19 samples were acute and others convalescent; all came from the United States, Italy and Spain. The cDNA or gDNA used as material had been derived from T cells, B-cell-depleted T cells, or PBMCs.

Per the study methods: Quantification of nucleated cells was approximated via reference gene primer amplification. Libraries were prepared by immunoSEQ multiplex PCR; TCRdb keeps only in-frame clonotypes and omits some of them. From that table come the V and J calls and clone size; the DNA was used to work out D and trimming. The sample carries 75,000 to 85,000 clones, around 82% recorded once. In its sample, this clone was seen once. This CDR3 has 15 amino acids. Material for sequencing was peripheral blood. The origin of this receptor is a human donor in a cohort sampled during active COVID-19. The chain joins TRBV21-1 to TRBJ2-7; the tabulated D call, TRBD1, remains unverified against the DNA. TRBV21-1 is a recognized pseudogene. CDR3 residues: CASSLGTGGSYEQYF. The CDR3 nucleotides are TGTGCCAGCAGCCTGGGAACAGGGGGGTCCTACGAGCAGTACTTC.